The 8 T cell receptor beta chains below all came from one sample that was sequenced in a study of T cell repertoires in cytomegalovirus infection. From the reads, TCRdb called clonotypes with MiXCR, one entry per CDR3 protein. The table has some 57,000 distinct CDR3 sequences, 25% to 40% seen once; the top ten hold around three quarters. Which antigens these TCRs recognize remains unknown. Specimen: PBMCs, sequenced either directly or after in vitro stimulation (not recorded which). The source of these receptors is a human donor in good health (CMV status not recorded). Some clones in this sample may be carry-over from other donors' samples.

The chain recombines TRBV30 with TRBJ2-2; 7 nucleotides agree with TRBD1. V trimming: 8 bases; J trimming: 4 bases; junction bases outside the gene matches: 7. There are 13 residues in the CDR3. Per germline, CDR1 GTSNPN and CDR2 SVGIG (reference sequence). The CDR3 spells CAGSRTGTGELFF. In nucleotides, the CDR3 is TGTGCCGGTTCCCGGACAGGCACCGGGGAGCTGTTTTTT.

The chain combines TRBV20-1 with TRBJ2-7; TRBD2 is a possible D gene (6 bases). Germline CDR1 reads DFQATT; CDR2 reads SNEGSKA (reference sequence). CDR3 length equals 13 residues. V was trimmed by 5 bases and J by 1 base, leaving 12 bases between them. CDR3: CSAENLASYEQYF. DNA for the CDR3: TGCAGTGCTGAAAATCTAGCGTCCTACGAGCAGTACTTC.

Many counts were recorded for this clonotype. The chain carries TRBV7-6 and TRBJ2-5, with 7 nucleotides matching TRBD1. Germline V gene sequence: CDR1 SGHVS, CDR2 FNYEAQ. J gave up 5 bases and V 3 bases, and 15 bases lay outside the gene matches. There are 17 residues in the CDR3. This CDR3 reads CASSLRGRDRQWETQYF. CDR3 bases: TGTGCCAGCAGCTTGAGGGGCCGGGACAGACAATGGGAGACCCAGTACTTC.

The chain combines TRBV10-2 with TRBJ2-5, with a weak D call TRBD2 (7 bases). The CDR3 is 15 residues long. Germline-derived CDR1 and CDR2 are WSHSY and SAAADI. Trimming cost V 7 bases and J 5 bases, with 20 bases left between them. The CDR3 nucleotides read TGCGCCAGCACGGCCGTGCGGGGGCGGAGGGAGACCCAGTACTTC. Encoded protein: CASTAVRGRRETQYF.

V usage is TRBV29-1 and J usage is TRBJ2-7; the match to TRBD1 covers 7 bases. Germline V gene lookup returns CDR1 SQVTM and CDR2 ANQGSEA. The V gene end was trimmed by 5 bases and the J gene end by 5 bases; junction bases not matched to a gene: 6. This CDR3 has 12 amino acids. The CDR3 DNA reads TGCAGCGTTCCCCATACAGGGGACGAGCAGTACTTC. It is translated as CSVPHTGDEQYF.

This clonotype was seen only a few times. The rearrangement joins TRBV12-3 or TRBV12-4 to TRBJ2-4; unclear D gene. Trimming pared 6 bases from V and 4 bases from J, leaving 4 bases between. The CDR3 totals 11 residues. The CDR3 here is CASSLKNIQYF. The CDR3 DNA reads as TGTGCCAGCAGCTTAAAAAACATTCAGTACTTC.

The J gene is TRBJ1-5, the V gene TRBV6-2 or TRBV6-3; D is unclear. Trimming stripped 8 bases from V and 5 bases from J, with 7 bases between. CDR3 length: 11 amino acids. Germline V gene data show CDR1 as MNHEY and CDR2 as SVGEGT. The CDR3 nucleotides read TGTGCCAGCGGTAGGGATCAGCCCCAGCATTTT. Translation: CASGRDQPQHF.

This clonotype showed up just a few times. The chain has TRBV7-2 and TRBJ2-3, with D perhaps matching TRBD2 (7 bases). Trimming removed 5 bases from V and 1 base from J, with 13 bases in between. Germline V gives CDR1 SGHTA, CDR2 FQGNSA. The CDR3 contains 15 residues. The CDR3 reads CASSRGGPGTDTQYF. CDR3 coding DNA: TGTGCCAGCAGCCGCGGGGGCCCTGGCACAGATACGCAGTATTTT.